This TCR beta chain was identified in a study of cytomegalovirus exposure and HLA in healthy donors. This PCR relied on a set of 60 Vbeta primers and 13 Jbeta primers. Sequenced by immunoSEQ multiplex PCR; TCRdb stores in-frame clones only, minus some. Of more than 110,000 clones listed, around 80% are singletons. This clonotype was sampled from a male donor in good health and CMV-seronegative. Sequenced sample: PBMCs.

CDR3 coding DNA: TGTGCCAGCAGGAGGGCCCTATCGAACGAGCAGTACTTC. Its translation is CASRRALSNEQYF. This chain connects TRBV2 to TRBJ2-5; tentatively, D is TRBD2 (5 bases). The end of the DNA aligns better with TRBJ2-7, so the J call may be wrong. The germline V gene has CDR1 SNHLY and CDR2 FYNNEI. The CDR3 loop spans 13 amino acids.